The next 31 T cell receptor beta chains were all read from a single sample in a study of shared clonotypes between healthy human individuals. Sequencing used immunoSEQ multiplex PCR; TCRdb keeps in-frame clones, though not all of them. The sample comprises approximately 1,000,000 clones, about 84% of which are singletons, and 0.5% to 0.6% rests with the top ten. The sample consisted of memory CD4+ T cells from PBMCs. As to subset: CD45RA-negative fraction. All receptors come from a man aged 18 to 29 in good health. Some clones in this sample may be carry-over from other donors' samples.

This clone was seen a handful of times. The J gene is TRBJ2-5, the V gene TRBV4-3, with D perhaps assigned TRBD1 or TRBD2 (6 bases each). V shed 10 bases and J shed 5 bases, with 17 bases lying between them. CDR3 size: 13 residues. Germline V gene sequence: CDR1 LGHNA, CDR2 YSLEER. The CDR3 DNA sequence: TGCGCCACGTCCCGCGTCGGGGGCGAGACCCAGTACTTC. This sequence encodes CATSRVGGETQYF.

The chain employs TRBV10-3 and TRBJ2-3; possible D gene TRBD2, 6 bases. Trimming took 10 bases from V and 4 from J, leaving 15 bases between them. The length of the CDR3 is 13 residues. Germline V gene sequence: CDR1 ENHRY, CDR2 SYGVKD. In DNA form, the CDR3 reads TGTGCCACAGGCCGGGAGTCGGCAGATACGCAGTATTTT. Protein: CATGRESADTQYF.

This chain joins TRBV2 and TRBJ1-4; D is unresolved. Between the trimmed V and J ends, which lost 3 bases and 4 bases, there was a span of 12 bases. The CDR3 has 15 amino acids. The V gene's germline CDR1 is SNHLY and CDR2 FYNNEI. The CDR3 protein is CASSDGRRGNEKLFF. CDR3 bases: TGTGCCAGCAGTGACGGCAGGCGGGGTAATGAAAAACTGTTTTTT. Supplemented by reference TRBV2 and TRBJ1-4, the full variable domain reads EPEVTQTPSHQVTQMGQEVILRCVPISNHLYFYWYRQILGQKVEFLVSFYNNEISEKSEIFDDQFSVERPDGSNFTLKIRSTKLEDSAMYFCASSDGRRGNEKLFFGSGTQLSVL.

The chain combines TRBV28 with TRBJ2-3; D gene ambiguous. CDR1 and CDR2 (germline): MDHEN, SYDVKM. The CDR3 loop spans 15 amino acids. V lost 8 bases to trimming and J lost 4 bases, with 19 bases between them. The CDR3 reads CASRDDRTFSDTQYF. As DNA, the CDR3 is TGTGCCAGCCGTGACGACCGGACCTTTTCAGATACGCAGTATTTT.

The gene calls are TRBV18 and TRBJ1-5; D ambiguous. With 4 bases removed from V and 6 bases from J, the gap between germline ends came to 10 bases. This CDR3 comprises 13 residues. The germline gives CDR1 KGHSH, CDR2 LQKENI. CDR3 bases: TGTGCCAGCTCACTTTTTGGGGTTCAGCCCCAGCATTTT. It encodes CASSLFGVQPQHF.

The chain uses TRBV6-5 and TRBJ1-2, with TRBD1 as a possible D gene (6 bases). There are 14 residues in the CDR3. V was cut by 4 bases and J by 6 bases, with 15 bases left in between. Germline assignment: CDR1 MNHEY and CDR2 SVGAGI. The DNA of the CDR3 is TGTGCCAGCAGTTCCCTAGGGGGGGGCAATGGCTACACCTTC. Its translation is CASSSLGGGNGYTF.

V and J are TRBV15 and TRBJ2-7; D uncertain. CDR1 is LNHNV, CDR2 YYDKDF, per germline (reference sequence). V dropped 3 bases and J dropped 5 bases, with 14 bases sitting between them. The CDR3 runs 14 residues. CDR3 DNA: TGTGCCACCAGCAGGAGGCCCGGAGTGGACGAGCAGTACTTC. Protein: CATSRRPGVDEQYF.

This rearrangement joins TRBV6-5 to TRBJ1-5, with D possibly TRBD1 on 6 matching bases. The ends were cut back, 6 bases at V and 9 bases at J, with 21 bases in the middle. The CDR3 loop spans 15 amino acids. Germline V gene data show CDR1 as MNHEY and CDR2 as SVGAGI. Written as DNA, the CDR3 is TGTGCCAGCAGCCGGACCGGGCAGGGGCAGGGGCCCCAGCATTTT. This sequence encodes CASSRTGQGQGPQHF.

The chain joins TRBV27 to TRBJ1-3; TRBD1 is a possible D gene (5 bases). V dropped 5 bases and J dropped 2 bases, with 13 bases sitting between them. The CDR3 runs 15 residues. Germline values: CDR1 MNHEY, CDR2 SMNVEV (reference sequence). The CDR3 coding sequence is TGTGCCAGCAGTCCCGGGTGGGGGACTGGAAACACCATATATTTT. Translated, it gives CASSPGWGTGNTIYF.

The genes are TRBV6-1 and TRBJ1-4; D remains ambiguous. Trimming pared 7 bases from V and 8 bases from J, leaving 11 bases between. This CDR3 region has 12 residues. The V gene's germline CDR1 is MNHNS and CDR2 SASEGT. The CDR3 DNA sequence: TGTGCCAGCAAGGTCCGGCCCGAAAAACTGTTTTTT. Translated, it gives CASKVRPEKLFF.

The chain couples TRBV6-5 to TRBJ1-1; TRBD1 aligns across 10 bases. Trimming removed 6 bases from V and 0 bases from J; junction bases left unmatched: 4. This CDR3 has 15 residues. In germline, CDR1 is MNHEY, CDR2 SVGAGI. The CDR3 DNA reads TGTGCCAGCAGAGGGACAGGGGACATGAACACTGAAGCTTTCTTT. This sequence encodes CASRGTGDMNTEAFF.

V is TRBV5-1 and J is TRBJ2-2; the match to TRBD2 covers 14 bases. From germline, CDR1 is SGHRS and CDR2 YFSETQ. With 4 bases clipped from V and 4 bases from J, the junction kept 9 bases outside the gene matches. The CDR3 length is 18 residues. DNA for the CDR3: TGCGCCAGCAGCCCTGGGACTAGCGGGAGAAGTAGCACCGGGGAGCTGTTTTTT. Amino acids: CASSPGTSGRSSTGELFF.

This chain uses TRBV28 with TRBJ1-1; D unclear. The CDR3 length is 13 residues. The ends were cut back, 10 bases at V and 1 base at J, with 13 bases in the middle. Germline CDR1 reads MDHEN; CDR2 reads SYDVKM. CDR3 sequence reads: CATEPARNTEAFF. The CDR3 DNA reads as TGTGCCACCGAACCCGCACGGAACACTGAAGCTTTCTTT.

The V call is TRBV5-1, the J call TRBJ2-3; no firm D call. This CDR3 is built from 14 residues. V lost 4 bases to trimming and J lost 2 bases, with 11 bases between them. CDR1 and CDR2 (germline): SGHRS, YFSETQ. The CDR3 reads CASSNAQTTDTQYF. The CDR3 DNA reads as TGCGCCAGCAGCAATGCCCAAACCACAGATACGCAGTATTTT. The whole variable domain, remainder taken from reference TRBV5-1 and TRBJ2-3, is KAGVTQTPRYLIKTRGQQVTLSCSPISGHRSVSWYQQTPGQGLQFLFEYFSETQRNKGNFPGRFSGRQFSNSRSEMNVSTLELGDSALYLCASSNAQTTDTQYFGPGTRLTVL.

This sequence joins TRBV5-1 and TRBJ1-2, with 9 bases that match TRBD1. From germline, CDR1 is SGHRS and CDR2 YFSETQ. The CDR3 runs to 15 residues. Trimming took 1 base from V and 8 from J; bases not matched to a gene: 9. CDR3 sequence reads: CASSLNPQGAGGYTF. In DNA form, the CDR3 reads TGCGCCAGCAGCTTGAACCCACAGGGGGCGGGAGGCTACACCTTC.

This chain links TRBV5-3 with TRBJ1-5; D possibly corresponds to TRBD1 (5 bases). TRBV5-3 is noted as an ORF with a role that remains uncertain. Trimming shortened V by 4 bases and J by 0 bases, and 14 bases separated the two germline ends. The CDR3 totals 16 residues. The CDR3 spells CARSIARDYSNQPQHF. Written as DNA, the CDR3 is TGTGCCAGAAGCATTGCCCGGGACTATAGCAATCAGCCCCAGCATTTT.

The rearrangement joins TRBV7-9 to TRBJ1-3, with D possibly TRBD1 on 5 matching bases. Trimming removed 4 bases at V and 4 bases at J, with 23 bases between. This CDR3 has 18 amino acids. From germline, CDR1 is SEHNR and CDR2 FQNEAQ (reference sequence). The CDR3 spells CASSSRPGLEVAGNTIYF. CDR3 nucleotides: TGTGCCAGCAGCTCCCGGCCAGGGCTTGAGGTAGCAGGAAACACCATATATTTT.

The V call is TRBV11-1, the J call TRBJ1-2; the D gene is possibly TRBD1 (5 bases). From germline, CDR1 is SGHAT and CDR2 FQDESV (reference sequence). The V gene lost 5 bases and the J gene lost 0 bases, with 10 bases spanning the gap. CDR3 length equals 14 residues. In DNA, the CDR3 is TGTGCCAGCAGCGGCCAGACAGCTAACTATGGCTACACCTTC. Amino acids: CASSGQTANYGYTF.

For the CDR3, the DNA is TGTTCCCTAGGGCTAGCGATCCAAGAGACCCAGTACTTC. Residues: CSLGLAIQETQYF. V usage is TRBV10-3 and J usage is TRBJ2-5; tentative D call: TRBD2 (6 bases). CDR3 size: 13 residues. Germline V gene lookup returns CDR1 ENHRY and CDR2 SYGVKD.

The V and J genes are TRBV5-1 and TRBJ1-4, with a weak D call TRBD1 (5 bases). Trimming cost V 3 bases and J 4 bases, with 13 bases left between them. The CDR3 consists of 15 residues. Germline CDR1 is SGHRS and CDR2 is YFSETQ. The CDR3 is CASSSSGISNEKLFF. For the CDR3, the DNA is TGCGCCAGCAGCTCTTCAGGGATAAGTAATGAAAAACTGTTTTTT.

The chain has TRBV18 and TRBJ2-1; unclear D gene. V dropped 3 bases and J dropped 8 bases, with 14 bases sitting between them. The CDR3 contains 14 residues. Germline CDR1 is KGHSH and CDR2 is LQKENI. In DNA form, the CDR3 reads TGTGCCAGCTCACCCTCCCTCGGGTACGATGAGCAGTTCTTC. Protein sequence: CASSPSLGYDEQFF.

The chain carries TRBV6-1 and TRBJ1-2; D unresolved. Trimming pared 5 bases from V and 8 bases from J, leaving 18 bases between. CDR3 length equals 14 residues. Per germline, CDR1 MNHNS and CDR2 SASEGT. The CDR3 bases are TGTGCCAGCAGTTTCCCGGACGCGTTTCTGGGCTACACCTTC. Its protein product is CASSFPDAFLGYTF.

The V call is TRBV7-2, the J call TRBJ1-3; 7 bases line up with TRBD1. CDR1 and CDR2 from the germline V gene are SGHTA and FQGNSA. The CDR3 loop spans 17 amino acids. J was trimmed by 4 bases and V by 1 base; bases with no gene match: 10. The CDR3 region is CASSLGQGLTKGNTIYF. The CDR3 DNA reads TGTGCCAGCAGCTTAGGACAGGGTCTTACTAAAGGAAACACCATATATTTT.

The rearrangement links TRBV7-3 to TRBJ2-3; 9 bases align to TRBD2. From germline, CDR1 is SGHTA and CDR2 FQGTGA. V lost 2 bases, J lost 4 bases, and 13 bases stayed unmatched. This CDR3 has 18 residues. CDR3 protein: CASSLVRAGGQRPDTQYF. DNA of the CDR3: TGTGCCAGCAGCTTAGTTCGGGCGGGAGGGCAGAGACCAGATACGCAGTATTTT.

The rearrangement links TRBV30 to TRBJ2-5; TRBD2 agrees at 8 bases. The CDR3 runs 17 residues. Germline CDR1 is GTSNPN and CDR2 is SVGIG (reference sequence). V dropped 5 bases and J dropped 4; count of bases not matched to a gene: 18. CDR3 region: CAWQAIAGQARLETQYF. The CDR3 DNA reads TGTGCCTGGCAAGCAATAGCGGGACAAGCTCGTTTAGAGACCCAGTACTTC.

The chain uses TRBV2 and TRBJ2-4, with D hard to call. The CDR3 covers 10 residues. V lost 7 bases and J 6 bases, leaving 4 bases between the germline ends. The V gene's germline CDR1 is SNHLY and CDR2 FYNNEI. The CDR3 loop is CASKLNIQYF. DNA of the CDR3: TGTGCCAGCAAGCTAAACATTCAGTACTTC. The full variable domain, in which reference TRBV2 and TRBJ2-4 provide the parts outside the CDR3, is EPEVTQTPSHQVTQMGQEVILRCVPISNHLYFYWYRQILGQKVEFLVSFYNNEISEKSEIFDDQFSVERPDGSNFTLKIRSTKLEDSAMYFCASKLNIQYFGAGTRLSVL.

This clone was observed a handful of times. This chain joins TRBV28 and TRBJ1-2; no clear D gene. With 6 bases removed from V and 5 bases from J, the gap between germline ends came to 16 bases. The CDR3 runs to 14 residues. Germline CDR1 reads MDHEN; CDR2 reads SYDVKM. DNA of the CDR3: TGTGCCAGCAGCCGAGTTGGGCATCGGTATGGCTACACCTTC. Translating gives CASSRVGHRYGYTF.

The rearrangement uses TRBV5-1 and TRBJ2-1; 13 nucleotides align to TRBD2. With V trimmed by 4 bases and J by 9 bases, 4 bases remained unmatched. CDR3 length equals 14 residues. CDR1 is SGHRS and CDR2 is YFSETQ in the germline V gene. CDR3 sequence: CASSPGLAGVEQFF. CDR3 DNA sequence: TGCGCCAGCAGCCCCGGACTAGCGGGAGTTGAGCAGTTCTTC.

V usage is TRBV7-2 and J usage is TRBJ2-5, with a weak D call TRBD1 (6 bases). The ends were cut back, 7 bases at V and 5 bases at J, with 23 bases in the middle. From germline, CDR1 is SGHTA and CDR2 FQGNSA. CDR3 length: 16 amino acids. The CDR3 region has the DNA TGTGCCAGCACCCCCCCGGGAATGCGAAGGGGGGAGACCCAGTACTTC. Encoded protein: CASTPPGMRRGETQYF.

The chain employs TRBV5-1 and TRBJ2-1; D possibly matches TRBD1 or TRBD2 (5 bases each). The CDR3 is 13 amino acids. V lost 4 bases to trimming and J lost 6 bases, with 11 bases between them. Germline V CDR1 and CDR2: SGHRS, YFSETQ. The CDR3 sequence: CASSDGTANEQFF. The CDR3 region has the DNA TGCGCCAGCAGCGACGGGACCGCCAATGAGCAGTTCTTC.

This clone is a singleton in its sample. The gene calls are TRBV7-8 and TRBJ2-7; D possibly corresponds to TRBD2 (7 bases). V shed 5 bases and J shed 2 bases, with 16 bases lying between them. The CDR3 extends over 15 amino acids. Germline V CDR1 and CDR2: SGHVS, FQNEAQ. The chain's CDR3 is CASSLGGDKAYEQYF. The CDR3 DNA sequence: TGTGCCAGCAGCCTTGGGGGGGACAAAGCCTACGAGCAGTACTTC.